This T cell receptor (beta chain) is from a study of T cell responses to AZD1222 COVID-19 vaccine. Clones were read by immunoSEQ multiplex PCR, and TCRdb kept only the in-frame ones, dropping some. The repertoire includes about 130,000 clones, almost 85% of them detected once, and under 8% sits in the top ten. The CDR3 is made up of 17 amino acids. The germline V gene has CDR1 MNHEY and CDR2 SMNVEV (reference sequence). The V gene lost 4 bases and the J gene lost 0 bases, with 13 bases spanning the gap. This clonotype was sampled from an adult who received the MenACWY meningococcal vaccine as a control. The chain links TRBV27 to TRBJ2-6, with D perhaps matching TRBD1 (5 bases). The source material was peripheral blood, sampled 28 days after the second dose of the MenACWY control vaccine. CDR3 nucleotides: TGTGCCAGCAGTTCCTGGCAGGGAATCTCTGGGGCCAACGTCCTGACTTTC. Its translation: CASSSWQGISGANVLTF.